Listed here are 8 T cell receptor beta chains from one sample, sequenced in a study of shared clonotypes between healthy human individuals. Only CD45RO-negative cells positively selected for CCR7 counted as naive CD8 cells, so terminally differentiated effector memory CD45RA+ cells were excluded. Data came from immunoSEQ multiplex PCR; TCRdb stores just in-frame clones and leaves some out. The data contain approximately 1.9 million clones, just over 90% of them singletons. The sequenced sample consisted of naive CD8+ T cells from PBMCs. The origin of the receptors is a man younger than 30 in good health. Some clones in this sample may be carry-over from other donors' samples.

Only a few counts were recorded for this clone. The rearrangement joins TRBV11-2 to TRBJ2-1, with D possibly matching TRBD2 (6 bases). Per germline, CDR1 SGHAT and CDR2 FQNNGV. The CDR3 contains 15 residues. Between the trimmed V and J ends, which lost 5 bases and 0 bases, there was a span of 11 bases. The DNA for the CDR3 is TGTGCCAGCAGCGTAGCGGATCTCTCCTACAATGAGCAGTTCTTC. Protein: CASSVADLSYNEQFF. The variable domain in full, with the rest retrieved from reference TRBV11-2 and TRBJ2-1, is EAGVAQSPRYKIIEKRQSVAFWCNPISGHATLYWYQQILGQGPKLLIQFQNNGVVDDSQLPKDRFSAERLKGVDSTLKIQPAKLEDSAVYLCASSVADLSYNEQFFGPGTRLTVL.

The J gene is TRBJ2-1, the V gene TRBV30, with D possibly called TRBD1 or TRBD2 (5 bases each). The CDR3 has 14 residues. Germline lookup yields CDR1 GTSNPN and CDR2 SVGIG (reference sequence). V lost 3 bases and J lost 5, with 14 bases in between. The CDR3 reads CAWRGEGPHNEQFF. DNA for the CDR3: TGTGCCTGGAGGGGTGAGGGACCTCACAATGAGCAGTTCTTC.

The CDR3 bases are TGTGCCAGCAGGGCCCTATATGGCAATGAGCAGTTCTTC. Residues: CASRALYGNEQFF. V is TRBV27 and J is TRBJ2-1; D not resolved. This CDR3 is built from 13 residues. V lost 6 bases to trimming and J lost 6 bases, with 12 bases between them. Germline-derived CDR1 and CDR2 are MNHEY and SMNVEV (reference sequence).

The chain joins TRBV27 to TRBJ2-7; TRBD1 aligns across 7 bases. CDR1 and CDR2 (germline): MNHEY, SMNVEV (reference sequence). The CDR3 loop spans 15 amino acids. J gave up 4 bases and V 1 base, and 7 bases lay outside the gene matches. The CDR3 sequence: CASSLWGQTRYEQYF. CDR3 bases: TGTGCCAGCAGTTTATGGGGACAGACTCGTTACGAGCAGTACTTC.

This clone was detected once. The chain is built from TRBV7-9 and TRBJ2-7, with a weak D call TRBD2 (5 bases). Germline CDR1 reads SEHNR; CDR2 reads FQNEAQ (reference sequence). Trimming pared 8 bases from V and 7 bases from J, leaving 12 bases between. The CDR3 sequence is 11 residues long. DNA for the CDR3: TGTGCCAGCGTTGGGAGTGGGGAGCAGTACTTC. It translates to CASVGSGEQYF. The variable domain in full, completed from reference TRBV7-9 and TRBJ2-7, reads DTGVSQNPRHKITKRGQNVTFRCDPISEHNRLYWYRQTLGQGPEFLTYFQNEAQLEKSRLLSDRFSAERPKGSFSTLEIQRTEQGDSAMYLCASVGSGEQYFGPGTRLTVT.

This chain joins TRBV6-6 and TRBJ2-7; 9 nucleotides align to TRBD1. Germline V gene sequence: CDR1 MNHNY, CDR2 SVGAGI (reference sequence). Trimming cost V 0 bases and J 5 bases; bases outside gene matches: 5. The CDR3 is 15 amino acids. The CDR3 region is CASSYSGRDRDEQYF. CDR3 sequence (DNA): TGTGCCAGCAGTTACTCGGGGCGGGACAGGGACGAGCAGTACTTC.

The rearrangement joins TRBV7-6 to TRBJ2-5; D not certain. The length of the CDR3 is 14 residues. Trimming left V 2 bases short and J 2 bases short, with 9 bases between. CDR1 SGHVS and CDR2 FNYEAQ come from the germline V gene. The CDR3 sequence: CASSLYGRQETQYF. The CDR3 DNA reads TGTGCCAGCAGCTTATACGGCAGACAAGAGACCCAGTACTTC.

Notes on this clone: The same CDR3 arises from other DNA sequences in this sample as well. The J gene is TRBJ1-1, the V gene TRBV28; perhaps TRBD1 as D (5 bases). The germline gives CDR1 MDHEN, CDR2 SYDVKM. CDR3 length equals 14 residues. Between the trimmed V and J ends, which lost 2 bases and 1 base, there was a span of 8 bases. The DNA of the CDR3 is TGTGCCAGCAGTTTACAGGGAGGGAACACTGAAGCTTTCTTT. Translating gives CASSLQGGNTEAFF.